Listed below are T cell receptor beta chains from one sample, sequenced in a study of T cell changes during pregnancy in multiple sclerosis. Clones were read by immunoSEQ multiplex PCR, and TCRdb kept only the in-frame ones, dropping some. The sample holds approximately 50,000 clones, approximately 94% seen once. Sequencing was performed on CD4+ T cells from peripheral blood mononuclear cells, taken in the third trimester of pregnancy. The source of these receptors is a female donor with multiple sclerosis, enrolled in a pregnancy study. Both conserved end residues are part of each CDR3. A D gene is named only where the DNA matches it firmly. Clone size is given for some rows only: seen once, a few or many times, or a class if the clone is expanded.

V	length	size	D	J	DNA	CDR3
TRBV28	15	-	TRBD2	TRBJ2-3	TGTGCCAGCAGTTCTCGGGCGGGAGGGATAGATACGCAGTATTTT	CASSSRAGGIDTQYF
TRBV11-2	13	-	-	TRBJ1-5	TGTGCCAGCAGCTTGAGCGGCTTTCAGCCCCAGCATTTT	CASSLSGFQPQHF
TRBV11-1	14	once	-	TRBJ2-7	TGTGCCAGCAGCTTGACAATGACCTCCTACGAGCAGTACTTC	CASSLTMTSYEQYF
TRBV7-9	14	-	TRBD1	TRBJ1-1	TGTGCCAGCAGCCCCAGACAGGGCCCCACTGAAGCTTTCTTT	CASSPRQGPTEAFF
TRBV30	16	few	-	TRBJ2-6	TGTGCCTGGGCCCGGGGAGGCGGGTCTGGGGCCAACGTCCTGACTTTC	CAWARGGGSGANVLTF
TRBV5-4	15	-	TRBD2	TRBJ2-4	TGTGCCAGCAGTATAGCGGGAGTGGGTGGGGACATTCAGTACTTC	CASSIAGVGGDIQYF
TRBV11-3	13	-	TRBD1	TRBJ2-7	TGTGCCAGCAGCTGGGGACAGGGTAACGCGCAGTACTTC	CASSWGQGNAQYF
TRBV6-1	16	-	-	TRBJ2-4	TGTGCCAGCAGTGAATGGAGGGGACTAGCCAAAAACATTCAGTACTTC	CASSEWRGLAKNIQYF
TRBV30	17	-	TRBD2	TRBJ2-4	TGTGCCTGGAGTGTCGGACTAGCGGGGGCATCCAAAAACATTCAGTACTTC	CAWSVGLAGASKNIQYF
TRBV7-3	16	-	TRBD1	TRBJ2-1	TGTGCCAGCAGCCGAATGGGGCCAGGGGGTGGGGTTGAGCAGTTCTTC	CASSRMGPGGGVEQFF
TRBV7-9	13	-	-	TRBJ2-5	TGTGCCAGCAGCTTAGTCAGGGAAGAGACCCAGTACTTC	CASSLVREETQYF
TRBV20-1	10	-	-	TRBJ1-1	TGCAATGCAGGGGTTGCTGAAGCTTTCTTT	CNAGVAEAFF
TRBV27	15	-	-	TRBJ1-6	TGTGCCAGCAGTACATGGACGGGATTAAATTCACCCCTCCACTTT	CASSTWTGLNSPLHF
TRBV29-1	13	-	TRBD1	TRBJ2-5	TGCAGCGTCGAGACAGGGGGCGGAGAGACCCAGTACTTC	CSVETGGGETQYF